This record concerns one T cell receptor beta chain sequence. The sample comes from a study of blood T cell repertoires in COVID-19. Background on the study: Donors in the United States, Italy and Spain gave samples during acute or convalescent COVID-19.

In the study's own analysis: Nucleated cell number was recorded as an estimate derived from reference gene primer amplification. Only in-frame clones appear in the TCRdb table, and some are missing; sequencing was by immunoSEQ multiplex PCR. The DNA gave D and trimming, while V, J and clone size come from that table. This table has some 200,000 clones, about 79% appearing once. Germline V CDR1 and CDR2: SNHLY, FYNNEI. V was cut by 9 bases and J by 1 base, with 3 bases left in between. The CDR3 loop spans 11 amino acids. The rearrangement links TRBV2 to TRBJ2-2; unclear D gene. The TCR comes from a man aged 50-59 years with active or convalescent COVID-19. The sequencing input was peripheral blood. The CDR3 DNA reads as TGTGCCAGTATGAACACCGGGGAGCTGTTTTTT. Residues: CASMNTGELFF.